The entry below gives a single T cell receptor (beta chain) sequence along with its context. For unsorted samples, genomic DNA was extracted from around 95 million PBMCs. The assay was carried out at the deep level. The material for each subset, its genomic DNA, was split evenly across several immunoSEQ plates. Original handling: Filtering differed for immunoSEQ, which gave only junction sequences without quality scores. TCRdb's table, derived via immunoSEQ multiplex PCR, lists solely in-frame clones and lacks some. V and J calls and clone size are copied from that table; D and trimming were computed from the DNA. The sample carries some 470,000 clones, less than 80% recorded once. The data stem from a study of shared clonotypes between healthy human individuals. The sequence came from a woman aged 40 to 50 in good health. Some clones in this sample may be carry-over from other donors' samples. The sample was PBMCs.

The CDR3 region has the DNA TGTGCCAGTAGTGAAGCGGATACCGGGACCCAGTACTTC. Its protein is CASSEADTGTQYF. The rearrangement uses TRBV19 and TRBJ2-5, with D maybe TRBD2 (5 bases). CDR1 and CDR2 (germline): LNHDA, SQIVND (reference sequence). V shed 5 bases and J shed 7 bases, with 14 bases lying between them. CDR3 length equals 13 residues.